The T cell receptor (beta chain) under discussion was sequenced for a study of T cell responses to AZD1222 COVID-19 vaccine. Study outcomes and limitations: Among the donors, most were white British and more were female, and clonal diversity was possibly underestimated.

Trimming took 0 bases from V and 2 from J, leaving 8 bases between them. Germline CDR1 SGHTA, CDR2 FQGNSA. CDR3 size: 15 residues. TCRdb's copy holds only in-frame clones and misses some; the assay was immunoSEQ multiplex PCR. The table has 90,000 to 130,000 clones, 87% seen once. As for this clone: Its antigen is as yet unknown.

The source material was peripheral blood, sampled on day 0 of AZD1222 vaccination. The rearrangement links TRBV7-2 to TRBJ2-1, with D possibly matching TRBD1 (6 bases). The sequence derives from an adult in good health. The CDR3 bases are TGTGCCAGCAGCTTAGCAGGGGGACCCTACAATGAGCAGTTCTTC. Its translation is CASSLAGGPYNEQFF. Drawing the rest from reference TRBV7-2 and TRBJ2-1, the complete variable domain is GAGVSQSPSNKVTEKGKDVELRCDPISGHTALYWYRQSLGQGLEFLIYFQGNSAPDKSGLPSDRFSAERTGGSVSTLTIQRTQQEDSAVYLCASSLAGGPYNEQFFGPGTRLTVL.